The 9 T cell receptor beta chains below come from one sample, sequenced in a study of blood T cell repertoires in COVID-19. Assay: immunoSEQ multiplex PCR; the TCRdb copy retains only in-frame clones and omits some. This table holds about 140,000 clones, around 89% found once. The sample consisted of peripheral blood. Receptor source: a human donor with COVID-19, enrolled during active disease. The donor label of this sample is uncertain.

On this clone: This sample also contains other DNA sequences that code for the same CDR3. The chain is built from TRBV5-1 and TRBJ1-5, with no clear D. Trimming took off 1 base at V and 4 bases at J, with 6 bases between the two ends. The CDR3 loop spans 13 amino acids. The germline CDR1 and CDR2 sequences are SGHRS and YFSETQ. CDR3 nucleotides: TGCGCCAGCAGCTTGACGGGAAATCAGCCCCAGCATTTT. Encoded protein: CASSLTGNQPQHF.

The rearrangement joins TRBV5-4 to TRBJ2-1; TRBD1 matches at 7 bases. Germline V CDR1 and CDR2: SGHNT, YYREEE (reference sequence). With V trimmed by 0 bases and J by 8 bases, 5 bases remained unmatched. CDR3 length: 14 amino acids. The DNA for the CDR3 is TGTGCCAGCAGCTTGGGACAGGGTTGGGATGAGCAGTTCTTC. This sequence encodes CASSLGQGWDEQFF.

This clone appeared a few times. The CDR3 sequence: CASSGNRGPYTSYGYTF. CDR3 DNA: TGTGCCAGCAGTGGTAACAGGGGCCCCTACACTTCCTATGGCTACACCTTC. This rearrangement joins TRBV2 to TRBJ1-2, with 7 bases that match TRBD1. Per germline, CDR1 SNHLY and CDR2 FYNNEI. J gave up 4 bases and V 4 bases, and 15 bases lay outside the gene matches. This CDR3 region has 17 residues.

This clone came up a few times. This sequence joins TRBV30 and TRBJ1-6; TRBD1 is a possible D gene (6 bases). CDR3 length: 13 amino acids. CDR1 and CDR2 from the germline V gene are GTSNPN and SVGIG (reference sequence). V lost 2 bases and J lost 10, with 12 bases in between. The CDR3 loop reads CAWSLQGGSPLHF. CDR3 in DNA: TGTGCCTGGAGTCTACAGGGTGGGTCACCCCTCCACTTT.

Comments on this clone: One end of the junction is discordant with germline, which a read error may explain. The gene calls are TRBV5-3 and TRBJ2-7, with D tentatively TRBD2 (6 bases). TRBV5-3 carries the ORF label, with uncertain function. The CDR3 is 11 amino acids. CDR3 bases: TGTGCCAGAAGCCTGATACGGGACTCAATCTTC. This translates into CARSLIRDSIF.

This chain uses TRBV10-3 with TRBJ1-5; 8 bases agree with TRBD1. Germline trimming cut 4 bases from V and 6 bases from J; bases unmatched to any gene: 5. From germline, CDR1 is ENHRY and CDR2 SYGVKD. The CDR3 runs to 14 residues. The CDR3 DNA is TGTGCCATCAGTGGACAGGGGATTGGTCAGCCCCAGCATTTT. The encoded protein is CAISGQGIGQPQHF.

The CDR3 reads CASSLGQGSSYNSPLHF. DNA of the CDR3: TGTGCCAGCAGCTTAGGACAGGGGAGCTCCTATAATTCACCCCTCCACTTT. The J gene is TRBJ1-6, the V gene TRBV13; TRBD1 matches at 7 bases. CDR1 is PRHDT, CDR2 FYEKMQ, per germline (reference sequence). The CDR3 is made up of 17 amino acids. V shed 0 bases, J shed 0 bases, and the junction held 2 bases outside the gene matches.

The chain combines TRBV3-1 (or the pseudogene TRBV3-2) with TRBJ1-1, with a possible D match to TRBD1 (5 bases). V was pared by 4 bases and J by 5 bases, with 14 bases between. The germline CDR1 and CDR2 sequences are LGHDT and YNNKEL (reference sequence). The CDR3 covers 14 residues. The CDR3 sequence is CASSPSVEGTEAFF. Here the CDR3 DNA reads TGTGCCAGCAGCCCCTCGGTGGAGGGGACTGAAGCTTTCTTT.

This chain joins TRBV6-6 and TRBJ2-7, with TRBD2 matching over 7 bases. Germline CDR1 is MNHNY and CDR2 is SVGAGI (reference sequence). This CDR3 has 15 amino acids. The trim removed 6 bases at V and 3 bases at J, leaving 11 bases unmatched. CDR3 nucleotide sequence: TGTGCCAGCAGCCCCGGGGAGGGAGGGAGCTACGAGCAGTACTTC. This codes for CASSPGEGGSYEQYF.